The 4 T cell receptor beta chains below were found in one sample sequenced in a study of CD8 T cells in Susac syndrome. It was with random hexamers that about 0.45 to 1 ug RNA was reverse transcribed. Using its own MiXCR run on the immunoSEQ multiplex PCR reads, TCRdb lists one record per CDR3 protein. Of 95,000 to 150,000 distinct CDR3 sequences in the sample, roughly 95% were seen once. Sample: CD4+ T cells from PBMCs. All receptors come from a human donor with Susac syndrome.

J is TRBJ2-1 and V is TRBV11-2, with 8 bases fitting TRBD2. The germline gives CDR1 SGHAT, CDR2 FQNNGV. V shed 5 bases, J shed 10 bases, and the junction held 13 bases outside the gene matches. The CDR3 contains 15 residues. The CDR3 here is CASSPLLTSGGEQFF. For the CDR3, the DNA is TGTGCCAGCAGCCCTCTACTTACTAGCGGCGGGGAGCAGTTCTTC. The complete variable domain, with remaining parts taken from reference TRBV11-2 and TRBJ2-1, reads EAGVAQSPRYKIIEKRQSVAFWCNPISGHATLYWYQQILGQGPKLLIQFQNNGVVDDSQLPKDRFSAERLKGVDSTLKIQPAKLEDSAVYLCASSPLLTSGGEQFFGPGTRLTVL.

This sequence joins TRBV4-1 and TRBJ2-1, with 9 bases lining up with TRBD2. Germline V gene sequence: CDR1 MGHRA, CDR2 YSYEKL. This CDR3 region has 13 residues. The junction had 5 bases not matched to a gene; V was cut back by 1 base and J by 13 bases. In nucleotides, the CDR3 is TGCGCCAGCAGCCAAGTACCTAGCGGGGACCAGTTCTTC. Its translation is CASSQVPSGDQFF.

The chain uses TRBV7-2 and TRBJ2-7; TRBD1 or TRBD2 may be the D gene (6 bases each). Germline V gives CDR1 SGHTA, CDR2 FQGNSA. Trimming took 5 bases from V and 5 from J, leaving 16 bases between them. CDR3 size: 14 residues. CDR3 coding DNA: TGTGCCAGCAGCCTAGGGGGGAGTACCCACGAGCAGTACTTC. Its translation is CASSLGGSTHEQYF.

J is TRBJ2-1 and V is TRBV5-1; 7 positions match TRBD1. The CDR3 has 16 amino acids. Per the germline V gene, CDR1 is SGHRS and CDR2 is YFSETQ. Trimming took 0 bases from V and 5 from J; bases not matched to a gene: 8. In nucleotides, the CDR3 is TGCGCCAGCAGCTTGGTAGGGACAGTTGAAAACAATGAGCAGTTCTTC. This codes for CASSLVGTVENNEQFF.